These 27 T cell receptor beta chains came from one sample sequenced in a study of blood T cell repertoires in COVID-19. Data came from immunoSEQ multiplex PCR; TCRdb stores just in-frame clones and leaves some out. The sample yields about 82,000 clones, 65% to 90% seen once. The sequencing sample was made of peripheral blood. The receptors shown here come from a man aged 80 or over with acute or convalescent COVID-19.

This chain links TRBV7-9 with TRBJ1-4, with D maybe TRBD1 (5 bases). Germline V gives CDR1 SEHNR, CDR2 FQNEAQ (reference sequence). CDR3 size: 15 residues. Trimming took off 5 bases at V and 5 bases at J, with 15 bases between the two ends. The CDR3 DNA follows: TGTGCCAGCAGCCCACCCTTCGGGGGAAATGAAAAACTGTTTTTT. Protein product: CASSPPFGGNEKLFF.

For this clone: A single base separates this from a much larger clone, so it may be a read error. V is TRBV5-5 and J is TRBJ1-1, with D possibly matching TRBD1 (6 bases). Germline V gene sequence: CDR1 SGHKS, CDR2 YYEKEE (reference sequence). CDR3 length: 14 amino acids. V shed 4 bases and J shed 3 bases, with 13 bases lying between them. CDR3 DNA sequence: TGTGCCAGCAGCCACGGGGGGGGCGACACTGAAGCTTTCTTT. Translation gives CASSHGGGDTEAFF.

This clone was found a few times. The V gene is TRBV30, the J gene TRBJ1-3; tentatively, D is TRBD1 (5 bases). Looked up from germline, CDR1 is GTSNPN and CDR2 is SVGIG (reference sequence). V dropped 3 bases and J dropped 10 bases, with 13 bases sitting between them. CDR3 length: 12 amino acids. The chain's CDR3 is CAWSGGYRTIYF. The CDR3 bases are TGTGCCTGGAGCGGGGGTTATCGGACCATATATTTT.

Only a few counts were recorded for this clone. The V gene is TRBV2, the J gene TRBJ2-7; unclear D gene. Trimming shortened V by 3 bases and J by 0 bases, and 6 bases separated the two germline ends. In germline, CDR1 is SNHLY, CDR2 FYNNEI. This CDR3 is built from 13 residues. The CDR3 DNA is TGTGCCAGCAGTGAGTTCAGCTCCTACGAGCAGTACTTC. Its translation: CASSEFSSYEQYF.

This clone was seen just once. The CDR3 DNA reads as TGTGCCAGCAGCCAGTGGACAGGGATCACCGGGGAGCTGTTTTTT. Translated: CASSQWTGITGELFF. This chain uses TRBV14 with TRBJ2-2; 8 nucleotides line up with TRBD1. CDR3 length: 15 amino acids. V shed 3 bases, J shed 4 bases, and the junction held 4 bases outside the gene matches. Germline V gene sequence: CDR1 SGHDN, CDR2 FVKESK.

The sample holds one count of this clone. V usage is TRBV6-4 and J usage is TRBJ2-2; TRBD1 matches at 7 bases. The V and J ends lost 4 bases and 1 base, in that order; junction bases with no gene match: 6. The CDR3 totals 16 residues. Germline CDR1 is MRHNA and CDR2 is SNTAGT. The CDR3 region is CASSVLSGGNTGELFF. CDR3 sequence (DNA): TGTGCCAGCAGTGTACTCTCAGGGGGGAACACCGGGGAGCTGTTTTTT.

This clone came up once. The V gene is TRBV5-1, the J gene TRBJ2-1, with a weak D call TRBD1 (5 bases). V dropped 2 bases and J dropped 5 bases, with 14 bases sitting between them. The CDR3 spans 15 residues. Germline lookup yields CDR1 SGHRS and CDR2 YFSETQ. The CDR3 DNA sequence: TGCGCCAGCAGCTTTCGGCAGGGTATCAACAATGAGCAGTTCTTC. It codes for CASSFRQGINNEQFF.

This clone was counted once. This chain connects TRBV3-1 (or the pseudogene TRBV3-2) to TRBJ2-4, with TRBD2 matching 11 bases. Trimming cost V 0 bases and J 6 bases; bases outside gene matches: 1. The CDR3 runs 15 residues. Germline V gene data show CDR1 as LGHDT and CDR2 as YNNKEL (reference sequence). CDR3 sequence reads: CASSQELAGANIQYF. The CDR3 bases are TGTGCCAGCAGCCAAGAACTAGCGGGGGCAAACATTCAGTACTTC.

Only one count was recorded for this clone. The chain combines TRBV18 with TRBJ2-1; TRBD2 is a possible D gene (6 bases). V gave up 3 bases and J gave up 6 bases, with 12 bases separating them. The germline V gene encodes CDR1 KGHSH and CDR2 LQKENI. This CDR3 has 14 residues. The CDR3 coding sequence is TGTGCCAGCTCACCGGGACTCGGTCTCAATGAGCAGTTCTTC. Protein sequence: CASSPGLGLNEQFF.

Only one count was recorded for this clone. The chain is built from TRBV5-4 and TRBJ2-7, with 11 bases lining up with TRBD2. Unmatched junction bases numbered 7, after V lost 2 bases and J lost 6 bases. The V gene's germline CDR1 is SGHNT and CDR2 YYREEE (reference sequence). The CDR3 is 15 amino acids. CDR3: CASSLTSGSSLEQYF. CDR3 coding DNA: TGTGCCAGCAGCTTAACTAGCGGGAGTTCTCTCGAGCAGTACTTC.

This clone was seen at least ten times. This sample also contains other DNA sequences that code for the same CDR3. The V and J genes are TRBV9 and TRBJ2-2; D unclear. Germline loops: CDR1 SGDLS, CDR2 YYNGEE. The CDR3 runs 12 residues. V was shortened by 1 base and J by 6 bases, with 4 bases between the two germline ends. The CDR3 reads CASSVYSGELFF. Here the CDR3 DNA reads TGTGCCAGCAGCGTATATTCCGGGGAGCTGTTTTTT.

The chain combines TRBV28 with TRBJ1-3; a possible D gene is TRBD1 (5 bases). Trimming took 3 bases from V and 1 from J, leaving 16 bases between them. This CDR3 region has 17 residues. Germline-derived CDR1 and CDR2 are MDHEN and SYDVKM. The CDR3 here is CASSFRYRSGSGNTIYF. The CDR3 DNA sequence: TGTGCCAGCAGTTTCCGGTACCGCTCAGGGTCTGGAAACACCATATATTTT.

The genes are TRBV11-2 and TRBJ2-7; perhaps TRBD2 as D (5 bases). Looked up from germline, CDR1 is SGHAT and CDR2 is FQNNGV. V gave up 5 bases and J gave up 0 bases, with 17 bases separating them. The CDR3 sequence is 16 residues long. CDR3 sequence reads: CASSPSWTQSSYEQYF. For the CDR3, the DNA is TGTGCCAGCAGCCCTTCATGGACTCAAAGCTCCTACGAGCAGTACTTC.

V gene TRBV29-1 combines with J gene TRBJ2-7, with 12 bases matching TRBD1. The germline V gene has CDR1 SQVTM and CDR2 ANQGSEA. This CDR3 is 15 amino acids long. The ends lost 7 bases at V and 7 bases at J; junction bases unmatched: 14. For the CDR3, the DNA is TGCAGCGCAACGTCCCGGGACAGGGGGCGTAGGGAGCAGTACTTC. Protein: CSATSRDRGRREQYF.

This chain links TRBV2 with TRBJ1-4; tentative D call: TRBD1 (5 bases). From germline, CDR1 is SNHLY and CDR2 FYNNEI. The V end was cut by 4 bases, the J end by 3 bases, with 18 bases between. The CDR3 contains 17 residues. The DNA of the CDR3 is TGTGCCAGCAGTGCCCCCGGCGGAGGGGCTCCTAATGAAAAACTGTTTTTT. Amino acids: CASSAPGGGAPNEKLFF.

The chain uses TRBV4-3 and TRBJ1-2; the match to TRBD1 covers 7 bases. The germline CDR1 and CDR2 sequences are LGHNA and YSLEER. V lost 2 bases, J lost 6 bases, and 6 bases stayed unmatched. The CDR3 covers 14 residues. CDR3 in amino acids: CASSQHRQGDGYTF. The CDR3 bases are TGCGCCAGCAGCCAACACAGGCAGGGGGATGGCTACACCTTC.

The chain is built from TRBV29-1 and TRBJ2-7; the match to TRBD1 covers 7 bases. The V gene's germline CDR1 is SQVTM and CDR2 ANQGSEA. This CDR3 comprises 12 residues. J lost 6 bases, V lost 4 bases, and 6 bases had no gene match. Here the CDR3 reads CSVGQGVGEQYF. Here the CDR3 DNA reads TGCAGCGTTGGGCAGGGGGTAGGCGAGCAGTACTTC.

The chain employs TRBV28 and TRBJ2-3, with D possibly matching TRBD1 (7 bases). Germline CDR1 is MDHEN and CDR2 is SYDVKM. CDR3 size: 13 residues. With 5 bases removed from V and 11 bases from J, the gap between germline ends came to 17 bases. The CDR3 here is CASSQGEVGWQYF. DNA for the CDR3: TGTGCCAGCAGTCAGGGGGAGGTTGGGTGGCAGTATTTT.

The chain has TRBV6-6 and TRBJ1-2; the D gene is possibly TRBD1 (6 bases). CDR3 length: 14 residues. V shed 7 bases and J shed 0 bases, with 12 bases lying between them. Germline V gene data show CDR1 as MNHNY and CDR2 as SVGAGI (reference sequence). The CDR3, as DNA: TGTGCCAGCACCCCAGGGGTAGCTAACTATGGCTACACCTTC. It specifies CASTPGVANYGYTF.

This clone was recorded a few times. The CDR3 bases are TGTGCCAGCAGTTTCTGGTCCCGGGACAGGGGGCTGAGGACTGAAGCTTTCTTT. This sequence encodes CASSFWSRDRGLRTEAFF. The gene calls are TRBV27 and TRBJ1-1; 12 nucleotides line up with TRBD1. Germline trimming cut 3 bases from V and 5 bases from J; bases unmatched to any gene: 13. Germline V gives CDR1 MNHEY, CDR2 SMNVEV (reference sequence). The CDR3 is 18 residues long.

The V and J genes are TRBV18 and TRBJ2-4; TRBD1 matches at 7 bases. The CDR3 is 13 residues long. Per germline, CDR1 KGHSH and CDR2 LQKENI. The junction had 0 bases not matched to a gene; V was cut back by 6 bases and J by 1 base. The DNA for the CDR3 is TGTGCCAGCTCGACAGGGGCCAAAAACATTCAGTACTTC. Its protein product is CASSTGAKNIQYF.

J is TRBJ2-1 and V is TRBV30; TRBD2 is a possible D gene (6 bases). This CDR3 spans 15 amino acids. V dropped 2 bases and J dropped 2 bases, with 13 bases sitting between them. CDR1 is GTSNPN, CDR2 SVGIG, per germline (reference sequence). The CDR3 loop is CAWSTRERAYNEQFF. CDR3 DNA sequence: TGTGCCTGGAGTACCCGGGAGAGAGCCTACAATGAGCAGTTCTTC.

The chain recombines TRBV29-1 with TRBJ2-7, with D hard to call. The V end was cut by 4 bases, the J end by 1 base, with 11 bases between. The CDR3 covers 13 residues. Germline values: CDR1 SQVTM, CDR2 ANQGSEA. The CDR3 here is CSVVLPTSYEQYF. The CDR3 nucleotides read TGCAGCGTTGTACTGCCGACTTCCTACGAGCAGTACTTC.

The chain joins TRBV28 to TRBJ2-1; 10 bases line up with TRBD2. The CDR3 has 15 amino acids. In germline, CDR1 is MDHEN, CDR2 SYDVKM. V gave up 5 bases and J gave up 7 bases; unmatched junction bases: 8. Written as DNA, the CDR3 is TGTGCCAGCAGTACCCCGGGACTAGCGAGGAATGAGCAGTTCTTC. This encodes CASSTPGLARNEQFF.

Concerning this clone itself: The same CDR3 can be traced to other DNA sequences in this sample. The chain employs TRBV28 and TRBJ1-2; D is unresolved. Per the germline V gene, CDR1 is MDHEN and CDR2 is SYDVKM. Trimming pared 2 bases from V and 6 bases from J, leaving 7 bases between. This CDR3 is 12 amino acids long. For the CDR3, the DNA is TGTGCCAGCAGTTTAGGGAGGAATGGCTACACCTTC. Its translation is CASSLGRNGYTF.

The chain is built from TRBV6-6 and TRBJ1-5; a weak D match, TRBD1 (5 bases). CDR3 length: 15 residues. The ends were cut back, 6 bases at V and 0 bases at J, with 12 bases in the middle. Germline-derived CDR1 and CDR2 are MNHNY and SVGAGI (reference sequence). CDR3: CASSSRQNSNQPQHF. Written as DNA, the CDR3 is TGTGCCAGCAGCTCGAGACAGAATAGCAATCAGCCCCAGCATTTT.

The chain is built from TRBV10-3 and TRBJ2-5, with D perhaps matching TRBD2 (7 bases). The CDR3 has 11 residues. Deletions cut 10 bases from V and 5 bases from J, with 11 bases between. CDR1 and CDR2 from the germline V gene are ENHRY and SYGVKD. CDR3 nucleotides: TGTGCCACACAGGGAGGGGAGACCCAGTACTTC. This encodes CATQGGETQYF.